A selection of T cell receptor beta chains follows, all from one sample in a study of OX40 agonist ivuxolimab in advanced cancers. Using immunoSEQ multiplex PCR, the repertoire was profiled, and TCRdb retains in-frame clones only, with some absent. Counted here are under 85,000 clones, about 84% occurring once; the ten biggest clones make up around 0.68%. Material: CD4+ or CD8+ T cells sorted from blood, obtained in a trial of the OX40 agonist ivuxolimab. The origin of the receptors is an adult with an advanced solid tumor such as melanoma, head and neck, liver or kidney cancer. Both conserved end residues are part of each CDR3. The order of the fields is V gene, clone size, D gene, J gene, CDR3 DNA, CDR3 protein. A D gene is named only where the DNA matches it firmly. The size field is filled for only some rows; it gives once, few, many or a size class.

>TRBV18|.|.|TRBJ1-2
TGTGCCAGCTCACTGCCCGGGGGAGATAACTATGGCTACACCTTC
CASSLPGGDNYGYTF
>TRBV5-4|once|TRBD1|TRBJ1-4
TGTGCCAGCAGCCGGACAGGAGCAACTAATGAAAAACTGTTTTTT
CASSRTGATNEKLFF
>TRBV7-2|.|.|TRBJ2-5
TGTGCCAGCAGCTTAGGCTGGGCCCAGTACTTC
CASSLGWAQYF
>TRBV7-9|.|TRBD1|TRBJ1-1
TGTGCCAGCAGCTTGCTGGGACAGGGGTTGAGAAACACTGAAGCTTTCTTT
CASSLLGQGLRNTEAFF
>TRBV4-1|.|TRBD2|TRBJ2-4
TGCGCCAGCAGCCCGCGGGGGGGCCAGAAGGCTCAGTACTTC
CASSPRGGQKAQYF
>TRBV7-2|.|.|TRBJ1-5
TGTGCCAGCAGCTTAATATTGGGGGGTTATCAGCCCCAGCATTTT
CASSLILGGYQPQHF
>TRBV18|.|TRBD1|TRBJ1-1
TGTGCCAGCTCACCGGTCCGGGACAGTGAAGCTTTCTTT
CASSPVRDSEAFF
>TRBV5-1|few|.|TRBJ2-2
TGCGCCAGCAGCCGTGGGCCCCAGGAGAACACCGGGGAGCTGTTTTTT
CASSRGPQENTGELFF
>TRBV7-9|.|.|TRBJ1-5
TGTGCCAGCAGCTTAGGAGCAGGCGGACAGCCCCAGCATTTT
CASSLGAGGQPQHF
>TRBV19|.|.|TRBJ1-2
TGTGCCAGTAGCCAGGGGCTCAACTATGGCTACACCTTC
CASSQGLNYGYTF
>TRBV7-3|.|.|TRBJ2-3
TGTGCCAGCAGCAGAGACGGATATACGCAGTATTTT
CASSRDGYTQYF
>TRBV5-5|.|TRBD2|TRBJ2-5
TGTGCCAGCAGCAGTCGGACTAGCGGGGAGACCCAGTACTTC
CASSSRTSGETQYF
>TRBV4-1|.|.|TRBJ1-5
TGCGCCAGCAGCCAAGAAGGGGAACAGCCCCAGCATTTT
CASSQEGEQPQHF
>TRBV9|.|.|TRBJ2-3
TGTGCCAGCAGCCCTCCGGGGCTAACTAGCACAGATACGCAGTATTTT
CASSPPGLTSTDTQYF
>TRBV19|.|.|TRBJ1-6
TGTGCCAGTAGTATTGCGAGTTCACCCCTCCACTTT
CASSIASSPLHF
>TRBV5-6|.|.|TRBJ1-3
TGTGCCAGCAGCCTGCTCATGGGACGAAACACCATATATTTT
CASSLLMGRNTIYF
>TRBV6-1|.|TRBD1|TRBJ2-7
TGTGCCAGCCAAACGGGTGGGACAGGGGTCGAGCAGTACTTC
CASQTGGTGVEQYF
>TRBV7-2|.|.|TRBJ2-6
TGTGCCAGCAGCTCCCGTCAGGGAAGCCCTACCTCTGGGGCCAACGTCCTGACTTTC
CASSSRQGSPTSGANVLTF
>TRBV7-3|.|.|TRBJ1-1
TGTGCCAGCAGCGTCAGTATAAACACTGAAGCTTTCTTT
CASSVSINTEAFF
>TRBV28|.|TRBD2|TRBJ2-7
TGTGCCAGCAGTCCGAGCGGGGGGGCGGACTACGAGCAGTACTTC
CASSPSGGADYEQYF
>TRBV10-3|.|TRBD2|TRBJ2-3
TGTGCCACCGGCTTTAGCGGGGGTAGCACAGATACGCAGTATTTT
CATGFSGGSTDTQYF
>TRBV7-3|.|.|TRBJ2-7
TGTGCCAGCAGCTTAACCCGGTTGGACGAGCAGTACTTC
CASSLTRLDEQYF
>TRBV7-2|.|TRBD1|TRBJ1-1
TGTGCCAGCAGCCCCCAGATAGGGACAGGGGGCTTTCTGAACACTGAAGCTTTCTTT
CASSPQIGTGGFLNTEAFF
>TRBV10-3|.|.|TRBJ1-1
TGTGCCATCAAGGCTGGACAGATCACCATGAACACTGAAGCTTTCTTT
CAIKAGQITMNTEAFF
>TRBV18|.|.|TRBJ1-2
TGTGCCAGCTCATCCTCGTCGATAGGGCCCGGAGGACTAGCTAACTATGGCTACACCTTC
CASSSSSIGPGGLANYGYTF
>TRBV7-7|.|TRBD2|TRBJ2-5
TGTGCTAGCGGGAGGGGTTTCCAAGAGACCCAGTACTTC
CASGRGFQETQYF
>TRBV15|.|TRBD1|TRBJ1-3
TGTGCCACCAGCAGAGGGGGGACAGACTCTGGAAACACCATATATTTT
CATSRGGTDSGNTIYF